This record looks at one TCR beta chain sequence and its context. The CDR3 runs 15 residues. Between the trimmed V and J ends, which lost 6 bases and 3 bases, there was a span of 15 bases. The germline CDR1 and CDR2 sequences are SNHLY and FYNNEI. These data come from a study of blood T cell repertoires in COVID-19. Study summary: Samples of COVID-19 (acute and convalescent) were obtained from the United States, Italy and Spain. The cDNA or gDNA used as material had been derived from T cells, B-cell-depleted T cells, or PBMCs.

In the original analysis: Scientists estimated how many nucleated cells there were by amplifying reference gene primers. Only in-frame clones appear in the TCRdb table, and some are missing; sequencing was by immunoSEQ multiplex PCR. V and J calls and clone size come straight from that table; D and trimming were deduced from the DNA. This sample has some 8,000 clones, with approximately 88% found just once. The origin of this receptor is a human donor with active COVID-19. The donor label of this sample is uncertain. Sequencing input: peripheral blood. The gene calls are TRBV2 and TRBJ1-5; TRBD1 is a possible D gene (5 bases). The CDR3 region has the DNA TGTGCCAGCAGGACGACAGAAACTAACAATCAGCCCCAGCATTTT. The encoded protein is CASRTTETNNQPQHF. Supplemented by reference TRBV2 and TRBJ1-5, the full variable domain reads EPEVTQTPSHQVTQMGQEVILRCVPISNHLYFYWYRQILGQKVEFLVSFYNNEISEKSEIFDDQFSVERPDGSNFTLKIRSTKLEDSAMYFCASRTTETNNQPQHFGDGTRLSIL.